This TCR beta chain was captured by sequencing in a study of blood T cells in healthy people across ages. Across the study: T cells yielded about one barcoded beta molecule per two cells through template switching.

J was trimmed by 1 base and V by 6 bases; bases with no gene match: 7. This CDR3 is 15 amino acids long. Germline CDR1 and CDR2: SNHLY and FYNNEI. The use of a sample-barcoded 5' primer and a J-beta primer mix characterized a second PCR of about 7 to 12 cycles. A single record per CDR3 protein comes from TCRdb applying MiXCR to the 5' RACE reads. The sample records roughly 1,500,000 distinct CDR3 sequences, 40% to 50% being singletons. This receptor was taken from a woman aged 18-29 years in good health. Sample: blood. V usage is TRBV2 and J usage is TRBJ1-1; 8 positions match TRBD1. CDR3 sequence: CASRASDRANTEAFF. CDR3 in DNA: TGTGCCAGCAGAGCGTCGGACAGGGCGAACACTGAAGCTTTCTTT.